These 20 T cell receptor beta chains originate from one sample sequenced in a study of blood T cell repertoires in COVID-19. TCRdb keeps only in-frame clones here, not all; method: immunoSEQ multiplex PCR. Here the sample spans 210,000 or so clones, 84% being singletons. The source material was peripheral blood. Source of these receptors: a woman between 65 and 79 years old with active or convalescent COVID-19.

The chain recombines TRBV30 with TRBJ2-7; tentatively, D is TRBD1 (6 bases). Germline V CDR1 and CDR2: GTSNPN, SVGIG (reference sequence). This CDR3 is built from 14 residues. Trimming shortened V by 7 bases and J by 3 bases, and 19 bases separated the two germline ends. DNA for the CDR3: TGTGCCTATCAGACCCCGGGACATCGCTACGAGCAGTACTTC. Its protein product is CAYQTPGHRYEQYF.

J is TRBJ2-4 and V is TRBV7-9, with D tentatively TRBD2 (5 bases). This CDR3 contains 16 residues. The V end was cut by 4 bases, the J end by 1 base, with 14 bases between. Germline CDR1 reads SEHNR; CDR2 reads FQNEAQ (reference sequence). The CDR3 region is CASSSTSPRAKNIQYF. CDR3 DNA sequence: TGTGCCAGCAGCTCCACTAGTCCAAGGGCCAAAAACATTCAGTACTTC.

The chain recombines TRBV3-1 (or the pseudogene TRBV3-2) with TRBJ1-5; tentative D call: TRBD1 (5 bases). Germline V lookup: CDR1 LGHDT, CDR2 YNNKEL (reference sequence). V was clipped by 1 base and J by 0 bases, with 7 bases between them. The CDR3 consists of 15 residues. The DNA for the CDR3 is TGTGCCAGCAGCCAAGGACAGCTTAGCAATCAGCCCCAGCATTTT. This gives the protein CASSQGQLSNQPQHF.

The CDR3 region is CASCNGGYSGNTIYF. CDR3 coding DNA: TGTGCTAGTTGCAATGGAGGGTACTCTGGAAACACCATATATTTT. The chain is built from TRBV12-5 and TRBJ1-3; D call uncertain. Germline V gene sequence: CDR1 LGHNT, CDR2 FRNRAP. The CDR3 totals 15 residues. Trimming cost V 8 bases and J 0 bases, with 14 bases left between them. The full variable domain, completed using reference TRBV12-5 and TRBJ1-3, is DARVTQTPRHKVTEMGQEVTMRCQPILGHNTVFWYRQTMMQGLELLAYFRNRAPLDDSGMPKDRFSAEMPDATLATLKIQPSEPRDSAVYFCASCNGGYSGNTIYFGEGSWLTVV.

This chain uses TRBV10-2 with TRBJ2-2; maybe TRBD1 (5 bases). Germline assignment: CDR1 WSHSY and CDR2 SAAADI. V lost 2 bases and J 2 bases, leaving 9 bases between the germline ends. The CDR3 runs 15 residues. CDR3 bases: TGCGCCAGCAGTGAGATGCAGGGCAACACCGGGGAGCTGTTTTTT. Encoded protein: CASSEMQGNTGELFF.

This sequence joins TRBV7-3 and TRBJ2-1, with D unresolved. Germline values: CDR1 SGHTA, CDR2 FQGTGA. The CDR3 consists of 18 residues. The ends were cut back, 3 bases at V and 1 base at J, with 19 bases in the middle. CDR3 residues: CASSFNSLKTVSYNEQFF. The CDR3 DNA follows: TGTGCCAGCAGCTTTAATAGCTTAAAAACCGTTTCCTACAATGAGCAGTTCTTC. Complete variable domain (other parts from reference TRBV7-3 and TRBJ2-1): GAGVSQTPSNKVTEKGKYVELRCDPISGHTALYWYRQSLGQGPEFLIYFQGTGAADDSGLPNDRFFAVRPEGSVSTLKIQRTERGDSAVYLCASSFNSLKTVSYNEQFFGPGTRLTVL.

The chain is built from TRBV19 and TRBJ2-1, with 11 bases identical to TRBD1. J was trimmed by 7 bases and V by 9 bases; bases with no gene match: 5. CDR1 LNHDA and CDR2 SQIVND come from the germline V gene (reference sequence). The length of the CDR3 is 13 residues. The CDR3 DNA is TGTGCCAGCGGACAGGGGGCTTATAATGAGCAGTTCTTC. Translating it yields CASGQGAYNEQFF.

This chain uses TRBV19 with TRBJ2-2, with D maybe TRBD1 (5 bases). With 7 bases removed from V and 6 bases from J, the gap between germline ends came to 15 bases. This CDR3 region has 14 residues. Germline CDR1 is LNHDA and CDR2 is SQIVND (reference sequence). CDR3 sequence reads: CASTISQGSGELFF. Written as DNA, the CDR3 is TGTGCCAGTACCATCAGTCAGGGTTCCGGGGAGCTGTTTTTT.

V is TRBV30 and J is TRBJ1-1, with D possibly TRBD1 on 6 matching bases. The V and J ends lost 7 bases and 10 bases respectively, with 16 bases between them. This CDR3 region has 11 residues. CDR1 GTSNPN and CDR2 SVGIG come from the germline V gene (reference sequence). CDR3 in amino acids: CASLGTGPAFF. The CDR3 DNA reads as TGTGCCTCTCTTGGAACAGGGCCAGCTTTCTTT.

CDR3 DNA: TGTGCCAGCAGTTACTCGACAGGGACAGAGACCCAGTACTTC. Translated, it gives CASSYSTGTETQYF. V usage is TRBV6-5 and J usage is TRBJ2-5, with 7 bases matching TRBD1. The J segment lost 4 bases and the V segment lost 0 bases, leaving 2 bases of the junction unmatched. Germline CDR1 and CDR2: MNHEY and SVGAGI. The CDR3 spans 14 residues.

V is TRBV6-1 and J is TRBJ1-5; D is possibly TRBD1 (6 bases). Germline values: CDR1 MNHNS, CDR2 SASEGT. This CDR3 has 19 residues. The V and J ends lost 4 bases and 2 bases respectively, with 24 bases between them. The chain's CDR3 is CASSAQGPFLTMRNQPQHF. CDR3 coding DNA: TGTGCCAGCAGTGCACAGGGACCCTTCCTTACTATGCGCAATCAGCCCCAGCATTTT.

The V and J genes are TRBV24-1 and TRBJ2-1, with unresolved D. V was clipped by 2 bases and J by 6 bases, with 7 bases between them. The germline gives CDR1 KGHDR, CDR2 SFDVKD. The CDR3 length is 13 residues. This chain's CDR3 is CATSDSPGNEQFF. The CDR3 nucleotides are TGTGCCACCAGTGATTCCCCGGGCAATGAGCAGTTCTTC.

Only one count was recorded for this clone. The rearrangement joins TRBV5-1 to TRBJ1-1; D remains ambiguous. The CDR3 covers 15 residues. Trimming removed 2 bases at V and 0 bases at J, with 11 bases between. CDR1 is SGHRS and CDR2 is YFSETQ in the germline V gene. The CDR3 reads CASSFSVLLNTEAFF. CDR3 coding DNA: TGCGCCAGCAGCTTTTCTGTCCTTTTGAACACTGAAGCTTTCTTT.

This chain links TRBV5-1 with TRBJ2-3, with 9 bases aligning to TRBD1. CDR1 and CDR2 (germline): SGHRS, YFSETQ. This CDR3 spans 15 amino acids. Trimming took 4 bases from V and 4 from J; bases not matched to a gene: 7. CDR3 bases: TGCGCCAGCAGCCCAACAGGGGGCCTTGCAGATACGCAGTATTTT. Its protein product is CASSPTGGLADTQYF.

V and J are TRBV11-3 and TRBJ2-1; 16 nucleotides line up with TRBD2. This CDR3 region has 19 residues. V gave up 4 bases and J gave up 1 base; unmatched junction bases: 7. CDR1 and CDR2 (germline): SGHNT, YENEEA. The CDR3 is CASSSRGLAGGKSYNEQFF. DNA of the CDR3: TGTGCCAGCAGCTCTCGGGGACTAGCGGGAGGGAAGTCCTACAATGAGCAGTTCTTC.

The chain links TRBV5-4 to TRBJ2-3, with 10 bases that match TRBD2. This CDR3 has 16 residues. Germline CDR1 SGHNT, CDR2 YYREEE (reference sequence). V lost 1 base to trimming and J lost 5 bases; unmatched junction nucleotides: 7. The CDR3 nucleotides read TGTGCCAGCAGCTTGAAAGCTAGCGGGAGTCTAGATACGCAGTATTTT. Its protein is CASSLKASGSLDTQYF.

V is TRBV5-4 and J is TRBJ2-5; possible D gene TRBD2, 6 bases. The V gene lost 1 base and the J gene lost 5 bases, with 9 bases spanning the gap. This CDR3 spans 13 amino acids. Germline loops: CDR1 SGHNT, CDR2 YYREEE (reference sequence). CDR3 nucleotide sequence: TGTGCCAGCAGCTTGAGCGGGCGGGAGACCCAGTACTTC. It translates to CASSLSGRETQYF.

This clone was counted a few times. The chain employs TRBV18 and TRBJ1-2, with 7 bases matching TRBD1. After removal of 4 bases from V and 3 bases from J, the junction contained 2 bases not matched to a gene. Germline V CDR1 and CDR2: KGHSH, LQKENI. This CDR3 contains 13 residues. The CDR3: CASSQGADYGYTF. DNA for the CDR3: TGTGCCAGCTCACAGGGGGCTGACTATGGCTACACCTTC.

The gene calls are TRBV28 and TRBJ1-4; tentative D call: TRBD1 (5 bases). Trimming stripped 5 bases from V and 2 bases from J, with 18 bases between. Germline V gives CDR1 MDHEN, CDR2 SYDVKM. This CDR3 is 17 amino acids long. The CDR3 protein is CASSQFPPTVTNEKLFF. Written as DNA, the CDR3 is TGTGCCAGCAGTCAATTTCCTCCGACAGTCACTAATGAAAAACTGTTTTTT.

This clone was picked up a small number of times. The chain employs TRBV5-4 and TRBJ1-2; D uncertain. CDR3 size: 15 residues. V lost 0 bases to trimming and J lost 8 bases, with 17 bases between them. Germline V CDR1 and CDR2: SGHNT, YYREEE (reference sequence). CDR3 nucleotides: TGTGCCAGCAGCTTGGCCCTGCTGAGTGGCGGAGGCTACACCTTC. This sequence encodes CASSLALLSGGGYTF.